The sequence of this T cell receptor beta chain was determined in a study of T cells in localized non-small cell lung cancer. Study-wide results and caveats: Heterogeneity remains possible, as sequencing covered one tumor region only. Adjacent lung had a median approximately 57 of the 100 largest tumor clones.

Generated by immunoSEQ multiplex PCR, the TCRdb table keeps only in-frame clones and is missing some. The data contain fewer than 8,500 clones, approximately 87% of them singletons. Germline lookup yields CDR1 SGHRS and CDR2 YFSETQ. The germline V and J ends were trimmed by 4 bases and 6 bases, with 17 bases remaining between them. This CDR3 spans 14 amino acids. A word on this clone: The antigen is undetermined.

This clonotype was sampled from a male donor at least 60 years old with stage III lung adenocarcinoma. This specimen was peripheral blood, taken before any cancer treatment. The chain recombines TRBV5-1 with TRBJ2-7; D call uncertain. The CDR3 protein is CASSAVKGFGEQYF. As DNA, the CDR3 is TGCGCCAGCAGCGCCGTCAAGGGTTTCGGCGAGCAGTACTTC.